This paragraph covers one T cell receptor (beta chain) sequence. This entry comes from a study of cytomegalovirus exposure and HLA in healthy donors. In the study overall: Earlier findings included approximately 120 million unique TCR beta sequences obtained from some 180 million T cells. Within an early data release were 65 million to 90 million unique TCRs drawn from HLA-typed donors.

Primers included in the PCR were 60 Vbeta and 13 Jbeta primers. Using immunoSEQ multiplex PCR, the repertoire was profiled, and TCRdb retains in-frame clones only, with some absent. The sample shows about 60,000 clones, and roughly 9.6% sits with its ten largest clones. The germline V gene has CDR1 SGHRS and CDR2 YFSETQ. V dropped 3 bases and J dropped 4; count of bases not matched to a gene: 4. This CDR3 is 14 amino acids long. Though nominally healthy at sampling, donors likely had unrecorded immune exposures. Sequencing was performed on PBMCs. This clonotype originated in a man between 45 and 60 years old in good health and CMV-seropositive. This chain joins TRBV5-1 and TRBJ2-5; 9 nucleotides agree with TRBD1. The CDR3, as DNA: TGCGCCAGCAGCTACTGGACAGGGGTAGAGACCCAGTACTTC. It is translated as CASSYWTGVETQYF.